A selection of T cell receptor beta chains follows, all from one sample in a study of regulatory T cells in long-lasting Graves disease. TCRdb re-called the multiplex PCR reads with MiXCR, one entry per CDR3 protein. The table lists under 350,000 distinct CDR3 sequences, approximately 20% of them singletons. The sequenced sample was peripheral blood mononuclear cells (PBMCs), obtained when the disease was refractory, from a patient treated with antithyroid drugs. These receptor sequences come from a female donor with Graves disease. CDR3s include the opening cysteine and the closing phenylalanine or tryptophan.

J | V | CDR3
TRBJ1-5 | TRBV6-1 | CASSETGSNQPQHF
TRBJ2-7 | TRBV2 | CVSKQGLDYEQYF
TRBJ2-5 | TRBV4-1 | CASSQARTDGTQETQYF
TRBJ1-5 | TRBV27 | CASSLGGPSNQPQHF
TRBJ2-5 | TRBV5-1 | CASSFAGLGEETQYF
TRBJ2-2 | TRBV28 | CASSLGTGNTGELFF
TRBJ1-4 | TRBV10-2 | CASSEFQGAIYEKLFF
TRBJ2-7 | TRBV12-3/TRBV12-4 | CASSLVPANNYEQYF
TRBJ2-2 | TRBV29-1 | CSVPKGAVLNTGELFF
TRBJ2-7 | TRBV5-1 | CASSRGGDIPYEQYF
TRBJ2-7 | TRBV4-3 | CASSQDVGGRRNEQYF
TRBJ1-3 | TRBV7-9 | CASKVADGNTIYF
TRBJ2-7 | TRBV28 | CASSLTGEIRYEQYF
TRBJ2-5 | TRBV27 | CASSSNTEKTQYF
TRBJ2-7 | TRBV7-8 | CASSIRTGLDYEQYF
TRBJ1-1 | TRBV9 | CASSGSGGGNTEAFF
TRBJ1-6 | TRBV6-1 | CASSKGDRVNSPLHF
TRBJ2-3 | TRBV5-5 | CASSLAGGPSTDTQYF
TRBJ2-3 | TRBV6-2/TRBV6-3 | CASRSYHGGTDTQYF
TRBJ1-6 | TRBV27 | CASSSGYNSPLHF
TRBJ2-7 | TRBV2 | CASSGDSFYEQYF
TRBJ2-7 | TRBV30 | CAWSEGVFDEQYF
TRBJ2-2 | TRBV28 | CASSFSLVSRDTGELFF
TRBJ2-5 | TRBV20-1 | CSASEGVQETQYF
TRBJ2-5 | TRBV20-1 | CSARTTGGTQYF
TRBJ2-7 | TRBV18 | CASSPFIGEQYF
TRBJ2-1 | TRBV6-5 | CASSYSPTNYNEQFF
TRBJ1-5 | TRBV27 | CASSFEGPTNQPQHF
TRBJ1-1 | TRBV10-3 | CAISIQGGNTEAFF
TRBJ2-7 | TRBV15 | CATSRRAEGSYEQYF
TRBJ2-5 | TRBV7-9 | CASSKQGAVRETQYF
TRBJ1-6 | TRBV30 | CAWNPSDLSPLHF
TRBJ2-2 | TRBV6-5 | CASSSRTSGRTANTGELFF
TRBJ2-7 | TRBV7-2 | CASSSPPPQGALEQYF
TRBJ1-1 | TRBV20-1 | CSARVYRGSEAFF
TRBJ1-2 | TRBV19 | CASRFPGQGGGYTF
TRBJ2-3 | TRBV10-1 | CASSLGAELDTQYF
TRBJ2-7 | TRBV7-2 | CASSLARIYEQYF
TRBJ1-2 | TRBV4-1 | CASSQESQGVGGYTF
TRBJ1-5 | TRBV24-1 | CATSDGGTYSNQPQHF
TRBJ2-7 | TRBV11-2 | CASSLAVTGAYEQYF
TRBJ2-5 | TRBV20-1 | CSADGLTQETQYF
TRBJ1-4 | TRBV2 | CASSEDQGAIGEKLFF
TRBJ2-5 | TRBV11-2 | CASSLGTSGKETQYF
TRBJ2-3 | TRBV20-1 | CSAETSDHTDTQYF
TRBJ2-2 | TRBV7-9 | CASSLASNTGELFF